Listed below are T cell receptor beta chains from one sample, sequenced in a study of blood T cell repertoires in COVID-19. Produced via immunoSEQ multiplex PCR; TCRdb's table is partial and in-frame only. The sample yields about 7,100 clones, approximately 90% seen once. The material sequenced was peripheral blood. The receptors come from a man between 70 and 80 years old with active COVID-19. Each CDR3 is given with its conserved first and last residue. A D gene is named only where the DNA matches it firmly. Part of the rows lack a size; the others show once, few, many or a class for expanded clones.

17	TRBV7-8	.	TRBJ1-6	few	TGTGCCAGCAGCTTAGCGTTTGCGAGGGACTATAATTCACCCCTCCACTTT	CASSLAFARDYNSPLHF
15	TRBV5-1	.	TRBJ1-4	.	TGCGCCAGCAGCTTGATCGGCAGGGATGATGAAAAACTGTTTTTT	CASSLIGRDDEKLFF
15	TRBV15	TRBD1	TRBJ2-2	.	TGTGCCACCAGCAGAGGGAGTACAGGGGCTGGGGAGCTGTTTTTT	CATSRGSTGAGELFF
12	TRBV7-2	.	TRBJ1-3	.	TGTGCCAGCAAAGGGGATGGAAACACCATATATTTT	CASKGDGNTIYF
16	TRBV11-2	TRBD1	TRBJ2-1	.	TGTGCCAGCAGCCTATCGGGACAGGAATTAGACTATGAGCAGTTCTTC	CASSLSGQELDYEQFF
15	TRBV5-6	.	TRBJ1-4	.	TGTGCCAGCAGCTTGGTAGGGGCAACTAATGAAAAACTGTTTTTT	CASSLVGATNEKLFF
14	TRBV11-2	.	TRBJ2-7	.	TGTGCCAGCAGCCCCCAAACAGGGAACTACGAGCAGTACTTC	CASSPQTGNYEQYF
17	TRBV5-6	.	TRBJ1-6	.	TGTGCCAGCAGCTTGGGCTCCGGGCAGGGTGTAGCTTCACCCCTCCACTTT	CASSLGSGQGVASPLHF
17	TRBV18	.	TRBJ2-2	.	TGTGCCAGCTCACCACCGCCGACAGGCCCGAACACCGGGGAGCTGTTTTTT	CASSPPPTGPNTGELFF
17	TRBV7-8	.	TRBJ2-1	.	TGTGCCAGCAGCTTAGATTATGCGGTCCAGGGATACAATGAGCAGTTCTTC	CASSLDYAVQGYNEQFF
14	TRBV18	.	TRBJ1-1	.	TGTGCCAGCTCACCAAATTTCATGAACACTGAAGCTTTCTTT	CASSPNFMNTEAFF
16	TRBV5-5	TRBD1	TRBJ1-6	.	TGTGCCAGCAGCGATTCAGGGGGCGCTTGGAATTCACCCCTCCACTTT	CASSDSGGAWNSPLHF
15	TRBV7-2	TRBD1	TRBJ2-3	once	TGTGCCAGCAGCGCCGACAGGGGGTACACAGATACGCAGTATTTT	CASSADRGYTDTQYF
13	TRBV30	.	TRBJ1-3	.	TGTGCCTGGGTCCCTCTCTCTGGAAACACCATATATTTT	CAWVPLSGNTIYF
16	TRBV18	TRBD1	TRBJ2-3	.	TGTGCCAGCTCCCCTTACGACAGGGCTGGTACGAATACGCAGTATTTT	CASSPYDRAGTNTQYF
15	TRBV7-9	TRBD1	TRBJ2-7	.	TGTGCCAGCAGCTACCCTGGACAGGGAGACTACGAGCAGTACTTC	CASSYPGQGDYEQYF
13	TRBV18	TRBD1	TRBJ1-2	.	TGTGCCAGCTCAAACGAGGGGGCGTATGGCTACACCTTC	CASSNEGAYGYTF
16	TRBV10-3	.	TRBJ1-1	.	TGTGCCATCAGTGAGTCATCGGCAGGAAGGAACACTGAAGCTTTCTTT	CAISESSAGRNTEAFF
14	TRBV5-1	TRBD1	TRBJ2-7	.	TGCGCCAGCAGTACGACAGGGGTGAGGAACGAGCAGTACTTC	CASSTTGVRNEQYF
14	TRBV11-3	.	TRBJ1-4	.	TGTGCCAGCAGCACCCGGGTCCTTAATGAAAAACTGTTTTTT	CASSTRVLNEKLFF
15	TRBV6-1	TRBD1	TRBJ1-5	.	TGTGCCAGCAGTGAAATGACAGGGCAGAATCAGCCCCAGCATTTT	CASSEMTGQNQPQHF
14	TRBV5-5	.	TRBJ1-2	.	TGTGCCAGCAGCTCCCACGGGGCTAACTATGGCTACACCTTC	CASSSHGANYGYTF
14	TRBV6-6	.	TRBJ1-1	.	TGTGCCAGCAGTTACGGGGGGGAAAACACTGAAGCTTTCTTT	CASSYGGENTEAFF
14	TRBV5-4	.	TRBJ2-5	few	TGTGCCAGCAGCCTCTATGGGAGACAAGAGACCCAGTACTTC	CASSLYGRQETQYF
13	TRBV7-9	.	TRBJ1-2	.	TGTGCCAGCAGCCGCCCGGACGGACTTGGCTACACCTTC	CASSRPDGLGYTF
14	TRBV7-9	TRBD1	TRBJ1-3	.	TGTGCCAGCAGCTCCGGACAGGGTTGGAACACCATATATTTT	CASSSGQGWNTIYF
13	TRBV7-2	TRBD1	TRBJ1-5	.	TGTGCCAGCAGCCGGGACAGGGGTCAGCCCCAGCATTTT	CASSRDRGQPQHF
15	TRBV27	.	TRBJ1-5	.	TGTGCCAGCAGTTTAGGGGGCGATGGCAATCAGCCCCAGCATTTT	CASSLGGDGNQPQHF
15	TRBV5-1	.	TRBJ1-4	few	TGCGCCAGCAGCTTGGCCCTCCAGGGAGGTGAAAAACTGTTTTTT	CASSLALQGGEKLFF
14	TRBV7-9	.	TRBJ2-3	.	TGTGCCAGCAGCCTCCTCGGGGGTTCAGATACGCAGTATTTT	CASSLLGGSDTQYF
18	TRBV7-2	TRBD2	TRBJ2-2	.	TGTGCCAGCAGCTCTCGACTAGCGGGGTATGCGAACACCGGGGAGCTGTTTTTT	CASSSRLAGYANTGELFF
14	TRBV5-1	.	TRBJ1-2	.	TGCGCCAGCAGCTGGGGACAAGTCGACGACGGCTACACCTTC	CASSWGQVDDGYTF
15	TRBV5-1	TRBD2	TRBJ2-1	.	TGCGCCAGCAGCGCTAGCGGGGGCCTCTACAATGAGCAGTTCTTC	CASSASGGLYNEQFF
16	TRBV4-1	TRBD1	TRBJ1-5	.	TGCGCCAGCAGCCAAGCGGGGACAGGGAACAATCAGCCCCAGCATTTT	CASSQAGTGNNQPQHF
16	TRBV13	.	TRBJ1-6	few	TGTGCCAGCAGCCCCGAGGGGGGAAGGGGGGGTTCACCCCTCCACTTT	CASSPEGGRGGSPLHF
14	TRBV5-1	.	TRBJ2-7	.	TGCGCCAGCAGCGCAGGACTCGTGACCTACGAGCAGTACTTC	CASSAGLVTYEQYF
14	TRBV27	.	TRBJ2-4	.	TGTGCCAGCAGTTCGGCCAGCGTCAAAAACATTCAGTACTTC	CASSSASVKNIQYF